This is a list of T cell receptor beta chains from one sample in a study of regulatory T cells in long-lasting Graves disease. TCRdb recomputed calls from the multiplex PCR reads with MiXCR, one row per CDR3 protein. The table shows roughly 400,000 distinct CDR3 sequences, with around 21% occurring only once. The input for sequencing was peripheral blood mononuclear cells (PBMCs), taken when the disease was refractory, from a patient treated with antithyroid drugs. The receptors were sampled from a female donor with Graves disease. The CDR3 runs from the conserved cysteine through the conserved F or W. The order of the fields is V gene, J gene, clone size, CDR3 protein. Clone size appears in some rows only: once, few, many, or a class for an expanded clone.

v_call: TRBV20-1
j_call: TRBJ1-1
clone_size: many
cdr3_aa: CSASRLVLDISEAFF

v_call: TRBV5-1
j_call: TRBJ2-7
clone_size: NA
cdr3_aa: CASSLAWGSNYEQYF

v_call: TRBV13
j_call: TRBJ2-7
clone_size: NA
cdr3_aa: CASSSKNRGGYEQYF

v_call: TRBV14
j_call: TRBJ2-7
clone_size: NA
cdr3_aa: CASSRTQGASYEQYF

v_call: TRBV5-8
j_call: TRBJ2-2
clone_size: NA
cdr3_aa: CASKSRINTGELFF

v_call: TRBV28
j_call: TRBJ1-2
clone_size: many
cdr3_aa: CASSPPDRDYGYTF

v_call: TRBV20-1
j_call: TRBJ2-7
clone_size: many
cdr3_aa: CSARLGAREQYF

v_call: TRBV19
j_call: TRBJ1-5
clone_size: NA
cdr3_aa: CASSKRTDSSQPQHF

v_call: TRBV6-5
j_call: TRBJ2-7
clone_size: many
cdr3_aa: CASSYSLSRAGEQYF

v_call: TRBV20-1
j_call: TRBJ1-2
clone_size: few
cdr3_aa: CSAITGSYTF

v_call: TRBV7-2
j_call: TRBJ2-5
clone_size: many
cdr3_aa: CASSLDGGAGTQYF

v_call: TRBV3-1
j_call: TRBJ2-7
clone_size: NA
cdr3_aa: CASSQTSGRAGEQYF

v_call: TRBV20-1
j_call: TRBJ1-6
clone_size: NA
cdr3_aa: CSARDRADNSPLHF

v_call: TRBV12-3/TRBV12-4
j_call: TRBJ2-5
clone_size: many
cdr3_aa: CASSFTGGRQTQYF

v_call: TRBV3-1
j_call: TRBJ2-7
clone_size: many
cdr3_aa: CASSQDPPGGGAYEQYF

v_call: TRBV12-3/TRBV12-4
j_call: TRBJ1-4
clone_size: many
cdr3_aa: CASSLQGAFEKLFF

v_call: TRBV27
j_call: TRBJ1-4
clone_size: few
cdr3_aa: CASSPLQGSRKLFF

v_call: TRBV7-2
j_call: TRBJ1-1
clone_size: many
cdr3_aa: CASSPPGRTEAFF

v_call: TRBV30
j_call: TRBJ1-1
clone_size: NA
cdr3_aa: CAWSDSSDGLKSIAEAFF

v_call: TRBV6-1
j_call: TRBJ2-5
clone_size: many
cdr3_aa: CASSENRGQETQYF

v_call: TRBV6-1
j_call: TRBJ2-7
clone_size: many
cdr3_aa: CASWTPGGLYEQYF

v_call: TRBV5-5
j_call: TRBJ1-2
clone_size: NA
cdr3_aa: CASSPGQRFGYTF

v_call: TRBV20-1
j_call: TRBJ2-7
clone_size: NA
cdr3_aa: CGTRDSRSYEQYF

v_call: TRBV19
j_call: TRBJ2-5
clone_size: once
cdr3_aa: CASRGAPGETQYF

v_call: TRBV18
j_call: TRBJ2-3
clone_size: NA
cdr3_aa: CASSTRLVDTQYF

v_call: TRBV19
j_call: TRBJ1-5
clone_size: NA
cdr3_aa: CANPDSHPNQPQHF

v_call: TRBV6-1
j_call: TRBJ2-2
clone_size: NA
cdr3_aa: CASSQATGTGELFF

v_call: TRBV15
j_call: TRBJ1-4
clone_size: NA
cdr3_aa: CATSRDITNEKLFF

v_call: TRBV29-1
j_call: TRBJ1-5
clone_size: NA
cdr3_aa: CSVGQGVNQPQHF

v_call: TRBV28
j_call: TRBJ2-1
clone_size: NA
cdr3_aa: CASSPSGSYYNEQFF

v_call: TRBV19
j_call: TRBJ1-2
clone_size: few
cdr3_aa: CASTNNAGGDYGYTF

v_call: TRBV19
j_call: TRBJ2-2
clone_size: NA
cdr3_aa: CASSIGGWNTGELFF

v_call: TRBV10-3
j_call: TRBJ2-7
clone_size: NA
cdr3_aa: CAISGGTTGHEQYF